This entry is about one T cell receptor beta chain. Its antigen is undetermined. The length of the CDR3 is 16 residues. CDR1 and CDR2 from the germline V gene are LNHNV and YYDKDF (reference sequence). The cDNA for TCR beta came from 5'RACE template switching with UMIs. TCRdb reanalyzed the 5' RACE reads, giving one entry per CDR3 protein sequence and no DNA. The specimen's table records some 390,000 distinct CDR3 sequences. The sample belongs to a study of T cells expressing NK-cell markers. Whole-study results and caveats: In over 5 donors, dominant CD3+CD56+NKG2C+ clonotypes ranked among the top 10 CD8+ clonotypes.

V is TRBV15 and J is TRBJ2-1; absent DNA, TCRdb's TRBD2 call cannot be checked. The sample was blood T cells: a sorted CD56 or NKG2C T cell subset, CD4+ or CD8+ T cells, or bulk PBMC T cells (not recorded which). The origin of this receptor is a woman between 45 and 65 years old in good health. CDR3: CATSSTTSGRENEQFF.